These 11 T cell receptor beta chains came from one sample sequenced in a study of cytomegalovirus exposure and HLA in healthy donors. The PCR ran on 60 Vbeta and 13 Jbeta primers. Measured with immunoSEQ multiplex PCR; TCRdb has only the in-frame clones, and not every one. Among more than 55,000 clones, roughly four fifths were seen once, and the ten largest hold less than 2%. Specimen: PBMCs. The receptors originated from a human donor in good health.

V usage is TRBV9 and J usage is TRBJ1-2, with a tentative D call TRBD1 (5 bases). Germline-derived CDR1 and CDR2 are SGDLS and YYNGEE. This CDR3 comprises 13 residues. The V and J ends lost 6 bases and 8 bases respectively, with 17 bases between them. CDR3 residues: CASTLDTAGGYTF. The DNA of the CDR3 is TGTGCCAGCACCCTGGACACGGCTGGCGGCTACACCTTC.

The genes are TRBV6-1 and TRBJ1-3; D is unclear. CDR3 length: 13 residues. From germline, CDR1 is MNHNS and CDR2 SASEGT. Trimming removed 5 bases from V and 1 base from J, with 6 bases in between. The CDR3 bases are TGTGCCAGCAGTCTCGGTTCTGGAAACACCATATATTTT. Protein product: CASSLGSGNTIYF.

Relative to its sample, this clone is medium-sized. The rearrangement joins TRBV5-6 to TRBJ1-2; D is unclear. Germline CDR1 and CDR2: SGHDT and YYEEEE. V was trimmed by 2 bases and J by 1 base, leaving 3 bases between them. The CDR3 is 12 amino acids. CDR3 protein: CASSFSNYGYTF. The CDR3 DNA is TGTGCCAGCAGCTTCAGTAACTATGGCTACACCTTC.

The chain has TRBV9 and TRBJ1-2; TRBD1 aligns across 9 bases. The CDR3 contains 15 residues. Per the germline V gene, CDR1 is SGDLS and CDR2 is YYNGEE. The V segment lost 5 bases and the J segment 0 bases; nucleotides outside the gene matches: 5. The DNA of the CDR3 is TGTGCCAGCAGAAGGACAGGGGCGACTAACTATGGCTACACCTTC. Protein product: CASRRTGATNYGYTF. The full variable domain, in which reference TRBV9 and TRBJ1-2 provide the parts outside the CDR3, is DSGVTQTPKHLITATGQRVTLRCSPRSGDLSVYWYQQSLDQGLQFLIQYYNGEERAKGNILERFSAQQFPDLHSELNLSSLELGDSALYFCASRRTGATNYGYTFGSGTRLTVV.

The rearrangement uses TRBV11-2 and TRBJ1-6, with D possibly being TRBD1 (6 bases). Germline loops: CDR1 SGHAT, CDR2 FQNNGV. With 6 bases removed from V and 14 bases from J, the gap between germline ends came to 20 bases. CDR3 size: 14 residues. Here the CDR3 reads CASRHIRDKYSLHF. CDR3 bases: TGTGCCAGCAGACATATACGGGACAAGTATTCCCTCCACTTT.

This clone was observed a handful of times. V gene TRBV11-1 combines with J gene TRBJ2-3, with 9 bases lining up with TRBD2. CDR3 length equals 15 residues. From germline, CDR1 is SGHAT and CDR2 FQDESV (reference sequence). J was trimmed by 5 bases and V by 6 bases; bases with no gene match: 9. The CDR3 protein is CASSWAGGPGDTQYF. DNA of the CDR3: TGTGCCAGCAGTTGGGCGGGGGGGCCGGGAGATACGCAGTATTTT. Full variable domain (outside the CDR3, taken from reference TRBV11-1 and TRBJ2-3): EAEVAQSPRYKITEKSQAVAFWCDPISGHATLYWYRQILGQGPELLVQFQDESVVDDSQLPKDRFSAERLKGVDSTLKIQPAELGDSAMYLCASSWAGGPGDTQYFGPGTRLTVL.

The sample holds one count of this clone. The gene calls are TRBV7-9 and TRBJ2-1; possibly TRBD2 for D (5 bases). This CDR3 region has 16 residues. V shed 0 bases and J shed 0 bases, with 9 bases lying between them. Germline V gene lookup returns CDR1 SEHNR and CDR2 FQNEAQ (reference sequence). The CDR3 spells CASSLAVGSSYNEQFF. The DNA for the CDR3 is TGTGCCAGCAGCTTAGCGGTAGGGAGCTCCTACAATGAGCAGTTCTTC.

The rearrangement joins TRBV9 to TRBJ2-3; D is ambiguous. From germline, CDR1 is SGDLS and CDR2 YYNGEE. The CDR3 consists of 13 residues. V lost 4 bases and J lost 5, with 11 bases in between. The CDR3: CASSIRGGDTQYF. For the CDR3, the DNA is TGTGCCAGCAGCATTCGAGGTGGAGATACGCAGTATTTT.

V usage is TRBV14 and J usage is TRBJ2-1; the D gene is possibly TRBD2 (5 bases). CDR1 and CDR2 from the germline V gene are SGHDN and FVKESK. The CDR3 sequence is 16 residues long. V shed 0 bases and J shed 8 bases, with 17 bases lying between them. The CDR3 loop reads CASSQESLVLGDEQFF. CDR3 coding DNA: TGTGCCAGCAGCCAAGAGAGCCTAGTACTAGGCGATGAGCAGTTCTTC.

The chain combines TRBV15 with TRBJ2-7, with TRBD1 matching over 8 bases. The germline gives CDR1 LNHNV, CDR2 YYDKDF (reference sequence). V was pared by 4 bases and J by 4 bases, with 6 bases of the junction left unmatched. CDR3 length: 14 amino acids. The CDR3 DNA reads as TGTGCCACCAGCATAGGGACAGGTGGGTACGAGCAGTACTTC. Encoded protein: CATSIGTGGYEQYF.

V usage is TRBV11-2 and J usage is TRBJ2-3, with 7 bases lining up with TRBD2. Germline V gives CDR1 SGHAT, CDR2 FQNNGV. J was trimmed by 0 bases and V by 3 bases; bases with no gene match: 6. The CDR3 is 16 amino acids. CDR3: CASSFSSGTSTDTQYF. The DNA of the CDR3 is TGTGCCAGCAGCTTCTCTAGCGGAACTAGCACAGATACGCAGTATTTT.